The clone carrying this TCR beta chain was counted ten times or more. Its antigen is as yet unknown. With V trimmed by 4 bases and J by 13 bases, 17 bases remained unmatched. Looked up from germline, CDR1 is MNHNS and CDR2 is SASEGT. CDR3 length: 17 residues. This sample was included in a study of cytomegalovirus exposure and HLA in healthy donors. Study conclusions and caveats: Subsequent analysis found a tendency for first-cohort TCR clusters to co-occur within the 95 to 150 validation repertoires. Associated with cytomegalovirus, according to the listing, were approximately 160 TCR beta chains. As was reported, the classifier diagnosed cytomegalovirus status with high specificity and sensitivity. Some public TCRs appeared in many individuals, while most sequences were rare.

Libraries were prepared by immunoSEQ multiplex PCR; TCRdb keeps only in-frame clonotypes and omits some of them. The table lists 150,000 to 200,000 clones, about 82% of them singletons. The genes are TRBV6-1 and TRBJ1-6; TRBD1 matches 9 bases. Sequenced input: PBMCs. This sequence originates from a man aged 25 to 45 in good health and CMV-seropositive. The CDR3 here is CASSARFGDRDSSPLHF. The CDR3 DNA reads TGTGCCAGCAGTGCCCGTTTTGGGGACAGGGATTCTTCCCCCCTCCACTTT.